A selection of T cell receptor beta chains follows, all from one sample in a study of cytomegalovirus exposure and HLA in healthy donors. Profiling relied on immunoSEQ multiplex PCR, and the TCRdb table lists in-frame clones only, not all of them. This table has over 150,000 clones, roughly three quarters appearing once. The sequenced material came from PBMCs. Source of these receptors: a woman under 30 in good health and CMV-seronegative. The CDR3 runs from the conserved cysteine through the conserved F or W. D genes are given only for firm matches. Clone size, where shown, is once, few, many, or a class for clones that have expanded.

TRBJ1-4	TRBV9	TRBD1	few	CASSPKSGTGGTNEKLFF	TGTGCCAGCAGCCCTAAGTCCGGGACAGGTGGAACTAATGAAAAACTGTTTTTT
TRBJ1-5	TRBV7-2	.	.	CASSIGTMSNQPQHF	TGTGCCAGCAGCATAGGGACAATGTCCAATCAGCCCCAGCATTTT
TRBJ1-1	TRBV5-1	TRBD1	.	CASSLEGALTEAFF	TGCGCCAGCAGCTTGGAGGGGGCTCTCACTGAAGCTTTCTTT
TRBJ1-2	TRBV19	TRBD1	.	CASSTWDRGREGYTF	TGTGCCAGTAGTACATGGGACAGGGGGCGCGAAGGCTACACCTTC
TRBJ2-5	TRBV5-1	TRBD2	few	CASSGGLAGGQETQYF	TGCGCCAGCAGCGGAGGACTAGCGGGGGGACAGGAGACCCAGTACTTC
TRBJ1-2	TRBV2	TRBD1	.	CASRRQGALGYTF	TGTGCCAGCAGGCGCCAGGGGGCGCTGGGCTACACCTTC
TRBJ2-3	TRBV6-6	TRBD2	once	CASSPLAGPDTDTQYF	TGTGCCAGCAGTCCATTAGCGGGCCCAGACACAGATACGCAGTATTTT
TRBJ2-7	TRBV16	TRBD2	few	CASSQSKKGGSLPEQYF	TGTGCCAGCAGCCAATCCAAAAAGGGCGGGAGTTTACCCGAGCAGTACTTC
TRBJ1-6	TRBV7-8	.	.	CASSLATSSYNSPLHF	TGTGCCAGCAGCTTAGCTACCAGCTCCTATAATTCACCCCTCCACTTT
TRBJ1-3	TRBV6-6	.	.	CASSYEEVFGNTIYF	TGTGCCAGCAGTTACGAAGAGGTCTTTGGAAACACCATATATTTT
TRBJ2-3	TRBV19	.	.	CASSGLAAGATDTQYF	TGTGCCAGTAGCGGGCTAGCGGCGGGGGCCACAGATACGCAGTATTTT
TRBJ2-2	TRBV7-9	.	.	CASSQGGRSDTGELFF	TGTGCCAGCAGTCAGGGGGGCAGGAGTGACACCGGGGAGCTGTTTTTT
TRBJ1-5	TRBV27	.	.	CASSLRGSNQPQHF	TGTGCCAGCAGTTTAAGGGGGTCGAATCAGCCCCAGCATTTT
TRBJ1-5	TRBV28	TRBD1	.	CASSLSGRGNQPQHF	TGTGCCAGCAGTTTATCTGGCAGGGGGAATCAGCCCCAGCATTTT
TRBJ2-3	TRBV11-2	.	few	CASSPSFLATDTQYF	TGTGCCAGCAGCCCAAGCTTTCTAGCCACAGATACGCAGTATTTT
TRBJ2-7	TRBV14	TRBD1	.	CASSPPPGTGGWEQYF	TGTGCCAGCAGCCCCCCTCCCGGGACAGGGGGCTGGGAGCAGTACTTC
TRBJ2-5	TRBV5-6	.	.	CASSRSTSQETQYF	TGTGCCAGCAGCCGATCGACTAGTCAAGAGACCCAGTACTTC
TRBJ2-3	TRBV5-6	TRBD2	once	CASSLVGGNTDTQYF	TGTGCCAGCAGCTTGGTGGGGGGGAACACAGATACGCAGTATTTT
TRBJ1-1	TRBV6-5	.	once	CASSYEVVRGRTEAFF	TGTGCCAGCAGTTACGAGGTTGTTCGAGGGCGCACTGAAGCTTTCTTT
TRBJ2-4	TRBV6-1	TRBD1	.	CAGQGAGTGIQYF	TGTGCCGGACAGGGGGCGGGGACCGGCATTCAGTACTTC
TRBJ1-4	TRBV19	TRBD1	.	CASSMVRQGYDEKLFF	TGTGCCAGTAGTATGGTTAGACAGGGGTATGATGAAAAACTGTTTTTT
TRBJ1-1	TRBV5-1	TRBD1	.	CASSKGTGIDTEAFF	TGCGCCAGCAGCAAAGGGACAGGAATCGACACTGAAGCTTTCTTT
TRBJ2-7	TRBV11-1	TRBD2	.	CASSLSGTSGRDYEQYF	TGTGCCAGCAGCTTATCCGGGACTAGCGGGAGGGACTACGAGCAGTACTTC
TRBJ2-1	TRBV5-6	TRBD1	.	CASSTPTGEGNEQFF	TGTGCCAGCAGCACCCCGACAGGGGAAGGAAATGAGCAGTTCTTC
TRBJ2-1	TRBV7-3	TRBD2	.	CASSLEAGGDNEQFF	TGTGCCAGCAGCTTAGAAGCGGGGGGGGACAATGAGCAGTTCTTC
TRBJ1-1	TRBV2	.	.	CASSSQGMNTEAFF	TGTGCCAGCAGTTCCCAGGGAATGAACACTGAAGCTTTCTTT
TRBJ2-5	TRBV29-1	TRBD2	few	CSVPGTRTRETQYF	TGCAGCGTGCCCGGGACTAGGACTAGGGAGACCCAGTACTTC
TRBJ1-2	TRBV19	.	.	CATKEQGTNYGYTF	TGTGCCACTAAGGAACAGGGTACAAACTATGGCTACACCTTC
TRBJ1-6	TRBV7-3	TRBD1	.	CASSLTGVSSPLHF	TGTGCCAGCAGCCTAACAGGGGTTAGTTCACCCCTCCACTTT
TRBJ2-2	TRBV4-1	.	.	CASSQSGTGELFF	TGCGCCAGCAGCCAGTCCGGGACCGGGGAGCTGTTTTTT